A selection of T cell receptor beta chains follows, all from one sample in a study of OX40 agonist ivuxolimab in advanced cancers. Sequenced by immunoSEQ multiplex PCR; TCRdb stores in-frame clones only, minus some. The sample shows 70,000 to 85,000 clones, 90% to 95% of them seen only once. The sequencing here drew on CD4+ or CD8+ T cells sorted from blood, taken in a trial of the OX40 agonist ivuxolimab. The receptors come from an adult with an advanced solid tumor such as melanoma, head and neck, liver or kidney cancer. CDR3s include the opening cysteine and the closing phenylalanine or tryptophan. The order of the fields is clone size, J gene, D gene, V gene, CDR3 protein, CDR3 DNA. D genes are given only for firm matches. For some rows the clone size is stated as once, few or many, or as a class when expanded; others skip it.

- TRBJ2-1 - TRBV7-9 CASSESSLSYNEQFF TGTGCCAGCAGCGAGTCCTCCTTGTCTTACAATGAGCAGTTCTTC
- TRBJ1-1 - TRBV7-2 CASSLVGITNTEAFF TGTGCCAGCAGCTTAGTTGGAATTACGAACACTGAAGCTTTCTTT
- TRBJ2-7 - TRBV18 CASSSAAYEQYF TGTGCCAGCTCCTCCGCTGCCTACGAGCAGTACTTC
- TRBJ1-2 - TRBV4-2 CASSQDARTLINYGYTF TGTGCCAGCAGCCAAGATGCGCGGACCTTAATTAACTATGGCTACACCTTC
- TRBJ2-7 TRBD2 TRBV5-4 CASSLVGLAGPEQYF TGTGCCAGCAGCTTGGTAGGACTAGCGGGACCCGAGCAGTACTTC
- TRBJ1-5 - TRBV2 CASSAQGLSNQPQHF TGTGCCAGCAGTGCCCAGGGACTTAGCAATCAGCCCCAGCATTTT
- TRBJ1-2 TRBD1 TRBV5-4 CASSLGQGAFGYTF TGTGCCAGCAGCTTGGGCCAGGGGGCGTTTGGCTACACCTTC
medium-sized TRBJ2-7 - TRBV7-2 CASSDQPQGEQYF TGTGCCAGCAGCGACCAGCCCCAGGGCGAGCAGTACTTC
- TRBJ2-1 TRBD1 TRBV5-1 CASSLPGQGEFF TGCGCCAGCAGCTTACCGGGACAGGGAGAGTTCTTC
- TRBJ2-7 - TRBV28 CASTPRRSGEQYF TGTGCCAGCACCCCCCGACGTTCCGGGGAGCAGTACTTC
- TRBJ2-7 TRBD1 TRBV2 CASREPGTGTYEQYF TGTGCCAGCAGAGAGCCCGGGACAGGGACCTACGAGCAGTACTTC
- TRBJ1-1 - TRBV11-2 CASSLASVNTEAFF TGTGCCAGCAGCTTAGCGAGTGTGAACACTGAAGCTTTCTTT
- TRBJ2-7 TRBD1 TRBV12-5 CAGVFIPGQEVYEQYF TGTGCTGGTGTATTTATCCCGGGACAGGAGGTCTACGAGCAGTACTTC
- TRBJ2-2 TRBD2 TRBV27 CASSRFGTSGRQNTGELFF TGTGCCAGCAGTCGATTCGGGACTAGCGGGAGGCAGAACACCGGGGAGCTGTTTTTT
- TRBJ2-6 - TRBV4-1 CASSLGRNSGANVLTF TGCGCCAGCAGCCTCGGACGGAACTCTGGGGCCAACGTCCTGACTTTC
- TRBJ1-1 TRBD1 TRBV5-1 CASSPGTGGPSAFF TGCGCCAGCAGCCCGGGGACAGGGGGCCCCTCCGCTTTCTTT
- TRBJ1-2 - TRBV30 CAGILTGLYGYTF TGTGCCGGGATTTTAACAGGACTCTATGGCTACACCTTC